The clone carrying this TCR beta chain appeared many times. Germline loops: CDR1 SEHNR, CDR2 FQNEAQ (reference sequence). This CDR3 has 15 residues. The V and J ends lost 5 bases and 2 bases respectively, with 15 bases between them. These data belong to a study of early T cells in non-severe SARS-CoV-2 infection. MiXCR was run by TCRdb on the 5' RACE reads, yielding one entry per CDR3 protein. There are 65,000 to 80,000 distinct CDR3 sequences in the sample; 10% to 15% occur only once, and 0.95% to 1.3% lies in the top ten. The chain has TRBV7-9 and TRBJ1-1; D is perhaps TRBD1 (6 bases). Sequencing was done on a sample of whole blood. The source is an adult who was a healthcare worker with PCR-confirmed SARS-CoV-2 infection or an uninfected control (not recorded which). CDR3 DNA sequence: TGTGCCAGCAGCCCCCGTTCAGGGGAAAACACTGAAGCTTTCTTT. Residues: CASSPRSGENTEAFF.